This TCR beta chain was identified during a study of T-cell reconstitution after alpha-beta-depleted transplantation in children. It was with unique molecular identifiers that the TCRbeta library was prepared. TCRdb re-derived calls from the PCR reads in MiXCR, one entry per CDR3 protein. The table lists a few hundred thousand distinct CDR3 sequences, around 13% of them singletons. Germline CDR1 reads SGDLS; CDR2 reads YYNGEE. CDR3 length: 12 amino acids. V was cut by 3 bases and J by 5 bases, with 9 bases left in between. This receptor was identified in a male patient between 10 and 17 years old who had a stem cell transplant for acute myeloid leukemia, so the T cells may come from the graft donor. The source was PBMCs, mostly from graft donor cells, collected 360 days after TCRalphabeta/CD19-depleted stem cell transplant. The rearrangement uses TRBV9 and TRBJ2-7; a possible D gene is TRBD2 (6 bases). The CDR3 reads CASSEGGNEQYF. The CDR3 region has the DNA TGTGCCAGCAGCGAAGGAGGGAACGAGCAGTACTTC.